The next 32 T cell receptor beta chains were all read from a single sample in a study of cytomegalovirus exposure and HLA in healthy donors. The PCR employed 60 Vbeta primers together with 13 Jbeta primers. Data came from immunoSEQ multiplex PCR; TCRdb stores just in-frame clones and leaves some out. This table holds 76,000 or so clones, 78% found once. The material sequenced was PBMCs. The receptors come from a woman aged 40 to 50 in good health and CMV-seropositive.

This clone showed up just a few times. The chain links TRBV30 to TRBJ2-5; 7 bases are shared with TRBD1. This CDR3 has 14 amino acids. Losses at the gene ends were 3 bases for V and 5 bases for J; bases not matched to a gene: 9. Germline V gives CDR1 GTSNPN, CDR2 SVGIG (reference sequence). The CDR3, as DNA: TGTGCCTGGAGCGGGGACAGCAAACAGGAGACCCAGTACTTC. This encodes CAWSGDSKQETQYF.

The gene calls are TRBV19 and TRBJ2-3; TRBD1 matches at 7 bases. CDR1 is LNHDA and CDR2 is SQIVND in the germline V gene (reference sequence). Germline trimming cut 6 bases from V and 1 base from J; bases unmatched to any gene: 7. CDR3 length equals 15 residues. CDR3 nucleotides: TGTGCCAGTAGCCCGGACAGGATCCGCACAGATACGCAGTATTTT. Residues: CASSPDRIRTDTQYF.

The chain has TRBV4-1 and TRBJ1-5; D unresolved. Germline CDR1 is MGHRA and CDR2 is YSYEKL. Deletions cut 4 bases from V and 3 bases from J, with 16 bases between. This CDR3 spans 16 amino acids. The CDR3 coding sequence is TGCGCCAGCAGCCCAGGAATTGTACAGATCAATCAGCCCCAGCATTTT. Protein sequence: CASSPGIVQINQPQHF.

CDR3 sequence reads: CASSLAGTGGEKLFF. CDR3 sequence (DNA): TGTGCCAGCAGCTTAGCGGGGACAGGGGGTGAAAAACTGTTTTTT. The V call is TRBV7-8, the J call TRBJ1-4; 11 nucleotides align to TRBD1. The germline V gene has CDR1 SGHVS and CDR2 FQNEAQ. V gave up 0 bases and J gave up 7 bases; unmatched junction bases: 1. The length of the CDR3 is 15 residues.

The chain has TRBV5-1 and TRBJ1-2, with D tentatively TRBD1 (6 bases). V was shortened by 4 bases and J by 5 bases, with 15 bases between the two germline ends. This CDR3 has 14 amino acids. CDR1 SGHRS and CDR2 YFSETQ come from the germline V gene. The CDR3 is CASSRQQGAYGYTF. CDR3 nucleotide sequence: TGCGCCAGCAGCAGGCAACAGGGAGCTTATGGCTACACCTTC.

The chain recombines TRBV14 with TRBJ2-7, with TRBD1 matching 7 bases. Per the germline V gene, CDR1 is SGHDN and CDR2 is FVKESK. The V segment lost 4 bases and the J segment 3 bases; nucleotides outside the gene matches: 6. The CDR3 has 14 residues. The CDR3 protein is CASSPRTGYYEQYF. As DNA, the CDR3 is TGTGCCAGCAGCCCAAGGACAGGCTACTACGAGCAGTACTTC.

This chain uses TRBV7-9 with TRBJ2-3; 7 bases map to TRBD2. The trim removed 3 bases at V and 5 bases at J, leaving 8 bases unmatched. Germline CDR1 is SEHNR and CDR2 is FQNEAQ (reference sequence). This CDR3 region has 15 residues. The DNA for the CDR3 is TGTGCCAGCAGCTTGGGGGGGTCCAAGGGAGATACGCAGTATTTT. Translating gives CASSLGGSKGDTQYF. Combining the CDR3 with reference TRBV7-9 and TRBJ2-3 gives the whole variable domain DTGVSQNPRHKITKRGQNVTFRCDPISEHNRLYWYRQTLGQGPEFLTYFQNEAQLEKSRLLSDRFSAERPKGSFSTLEIQRTEQGDSAMYLCASSLGGSKGDTQYFGPGTRLTVL.

The chain links TRBV13 to TRBJ1-2; D is uncertain. CDR3 length equals 12 residues. Deletions cut 0 bases from V and 4 bases from J, with 3 bases between. Germline assignment: CDR1 PRHDT and CDR2 FYEKMQ (reference sequence). CDR3 nucleotide sequence: TGTGCCAGCAGCTTAGGGAGCTATGGCTACACCTTC. It codes for CASSLGSYGYTF.

Concerning this clone: A read error may account for a junction end that differs from germline. The V and J genes are TRBV6-1 and TRBJ2-3, with D possibly being TRBD2 (7 bases). CDR3 length equals 13 residues. Germline assignment: CDR1 MNHNS and CDR2 SASEGT. The CDR3 sequence is CASREGGPDTQYF. CDR3 bases: TGTGCCAGCCGTGAGGGGGGGCCAGATACGCAGTATTTT.

The table lists this clone with a few counts. The chain recombines TRBV19 with TRBJ1-5, with 9 bases aligning to TRBD1. Per germline, CDR1 LNHDA and CDR2 SQIVND (reference sequence). Trimming cost V 7 bases and J 7 bases; bases outside gene matches: 8. The CDR3 covers 14 residues. CDR3 DNA: TGTGCCAGTATGGAACAGGGGGCTGAGCAGCCCCAGCATTTT. The encoded protein is CASMEQGAEQPQHF.

This clone has a handful of counts. The genes are TRBV7-2 and TRBJ2-1; 10 nucleotides agree with TRBD2. V trimming: 0 bases; J trimming: 0 bases; junction bases outside the gene matches: 14. The CDR3 contains 21 residues. Germline V gene data show CDR1 as SGHTA and CDR2 as FQGNSA. CDR3 region: CASSLALLAGARGSSYNEQFF. The CDR3 DNA reads as TGTGCCAGCAGCTTAGCGCTCCTAGCGGGGGCCCGGGGTAGCTCCTACAATGAGCAGTTCTTC.

V usage is TRBV6-1 and J usage is TRBJ1-3, with a tentative D call TRBD1 (5 bases). Germline CDR1 reads MNHNS; CDR2 reads SASEGT. With 3 bases removed from V and 0 bases from J, the gap between germline ends came to 12 bases. The CDR3 is made up of 16 amino acids. The CDR3: CASSDRETVSGNTIYF. CDR3 bases: TGTGCCAGCAGTGATCGTGAGACAGTCTCTGGAAACACCATATATTTT.

The chain recombines TRBV5-1 with TRBJ2-5; D gene uncertain. V was pared by 2 bases and J by 2 bases, with 7 bases between. This CDR3 is built from 13 residues. Germline CDR1 and CDR2: SGHRS and YFSETQ. The CDR3 DNA sequence: TGCGCCAGCAGCTTTGTCAGACAAGAGACCCAGTACTTC. The encoded protein is CASSFVRQETQYF.

The V and J genes are TRBV6-5 and TRBJ2-3, with 9 bases identical to TRBD1. Germline-derived CDR1 and CDR2 are MNHEY and SVGAGI. The CDR3 is 15 residues long. V gave up 5 bases and J gave up 2 bases; unmatched junction bases: 5. As DNA, the CDR3 is TGTGCCAGCAGTACCGGGACAGGGTTCACAGATACGCAGTATTTT. This encodes CASSTGTGFTDTQYF.

This clone came up a few times. CDR3 sequence reads: CASSPGSPRRGYTF. The DNA for the CDR3 is TGTGCCAGCTCCCCCGGGTCGCCTCGGCGTGGCTACACCTTC. J is TRBJ1-2 and V is TRBV27; D not resolved. CDR1 MNHEY and CDR2 SMNVEV come from the germline V gene (reference sequence). The length of the CDR3 is 14 residues. V lost 8 bases to trimming and J lost 7 bases, with 20 bases between them.

The chain joins TRBV28 to TRBJ2-5; D is unclear. Gene TRBJ2-7 matches the end of the DNA better, so the J call may be wrong. Germline assignment: CDR1 MDHEN and CDR2 SYDVKM. There are 12 residues in the CDR3. CDR3 sequence: CASSSGAYEQYF. The DNA for the CDR3 is TGTGCCAGCAGCTCCGGAGCCTACGAGCAGTACTTC.

This clone was counted a few times. V and J are TRBV5-1 and TRBJ2-3, with 9 bases aligning to TRBD2. J lost 2 bases, V lost 4 bases, and 5 bases had no gene match. This CDR3 comprises 15 residues. The germline gives CDR1 SGHRS, CDR2 YFSETQ. This CDR3 is CASSPSGVYTDTQYF. CDR3 in DNA: TGCGCCAGCAGCCCTAGCGGGGTATACACAGATACGCAGTATTTT.

This clone was observed a few times. The J gene is TRBJ2-7, the V gene TRBV5-1; 12 nucleotides match TRBD2. J was trimmed by 1 base and V by 2 bases; bases with no gene match: 4. CDR3 size: 16 residues. CDR1 is SGHRS and CDR2 is YFSETQ in the germline V gene. The CDR3 bases are TGCGCCAGCAGCTTTAAGCTAGCGGGGGGGTCCTACGAGCAGTACTTC. Translating it yields CASSFKLAGGSYEQYF.

The chain employs TRBV30 and TRBJ1-2; unclear D gene. Trimming shortened V by 4 bases and J by 3 bases, and 18 bases separated the two germline ends. The germline gives CDR1 GTSNPN, CDR2 SVGIG (reference sequence). This CDR3 spans 15 amino acids. The CDR3 coding sequence is TGTGCCTGGATCGGTGTTCGTAAGGGAGACTATGGCTACACCTTC. Its translation is CAWIGVRKGDYGYTF.

This chain links TRBV4-1 with TRBJ1-2; D not certain. This CDR3 region has 15 residues. Germline-derived CDR1 and CDR2 are MGHRA and YSYEKL. V shed 1 base and J shed 4 bases, with 13 bases lying between them. The CDR3 DNA is TGCGCCAGCAGCCAAGCCTGGACTGACACCTATGGCTACACCTTC. Its translation is CASSQAWTDTYGYTF.

The gene calls are TRBV11-1 and TRBJ1-6, with TRBD1 as a possible D gene (6 bases). V was shortened by 5 bases and J by 5 bases, with 10 bases between the two germline ends. Germline CDR1 reads SGHAT; CDR2 reads FQDESV (reference sequence). The CDR3 spans 14 residues. The CDR3, as DNA: TGTGCCAGCAGCCGGACAGACGATAATTCACCCCTCCACTTT. This gives the protein CASSRTDDNSPLHF.

V usage is TRBV28 and J usage is TRBJ2-5; D is uncertain. V was shortened by 5 bases and J by 4 bases, with 8 bases between the two germline ends. CDR1 and CDR2 (germline): MDHEN, SYDVKM. CDR3 length: 12 amino acids. The CDR3 sequence is CASSPGRETQYF. The CDR3 DNA sequence: TGTGCCAGCAGTCCGGGTCGAGAGACCCAGTACTTC. Supplemented by reference TRBV28 and TRBJ2-5, the full variable domain reads DVKVTQSSRYLVKRTGEKVFLECVQDMDHENMFWYRQDPGLGLRLIYFSYDVKMKEKGDIPEGYSVSREKKERFSLILESASTNQTSMYLCASSPGRETQYFGPGTRLLVL.

V and J are TRBV10-3 and TRBJ2-7; the D is unclear. The V and J ends lost 10 bases and 0 bases respectively, with 10 bases between them. Germline V gene data show CDR1 as ENHRY and CDR2 as SYGVKD. CDR3 length equals 12 residues. CDR3 residues: CATRLSSYEQYF. CDR3 bases: TGTGCCACGCGTCTTAGCTCCTACGAGCAGTACTTC.

There are a few counts of this clone. V gene TRBV30 combines with J gene TRBJ1-1, with 7 bases fitting TRBD1. The CDR3 runs to 13 residues. Germline V CDR1 and CDR2: GTSNPN, SVGIG (reference sequence). J was trimmed by 3 bases and V by 5 bases; bases with no gene match: 6. As DNA, the CDR3 is TGTGCCTGGCGAGGGGGCCCGGACACTGAAGCTTTCTTT. Protein: CAWRGGPDTEAFF. The complete variable domain, with remaining parts taken from reference TRBV30 and TRBJ1-1, reads SQTIHQWPATLVQPVGSPLSLECTVEGTSNPNLYWYRQAAGRGLQLLFYSVGIGQISSEVPQNLSASRPQDRQFILSSKKLLLSDSGFYLCAWRGGPDTEAFFGQGTRLTVV.

The chain joins TRBV5-1 to TRBJ1-2; 9 positions match TRBD1. The CDR3 covers 15 residues. CDR1 SGHRS and CDR2 YFSETQ come from the germline V gene. Trimming cost V 3 bases and J 2 bases; bases outside gene matches: 5. CDR3 DNA sequence: TGCGCCAGCAGCTCCGAGGGACAGGGCAACTATGGCTACACCTTC. This encodes CASSSEGQGNYGYTF.

This clone was seen more than once but under ten times. J is TRBJ2-5 and V is TRBV28; 8 nucleotides agree with TRBD1. The DNA end is a closer match to TRBJ2-7, so the J assignment may be wrong. This CDR3 has 16 amino acids. The germline CDR1 and CDR2 sequences are MDHEN and SYDVKM. CDR3 loop: CASSLSSGQESYEQYF. For the CDR3, the DNA is TGTGCCAGCAGTTTAAGTTCGGGACAGGAATCCTACGAGCAGTACTTC.

The V gene is TRBV19, the J gene TRBJ1-5, with D maybe TRBD1 (6 bases). Germline V gives CDR1 LNHDA, CDR2 SQIVND (reference sequence). This CDR3 is built from 16 residues. Trimming took 1 base from V and 2 from J, leaving 12 bases between them. Written as DNA, the CDR3 is TGTGCCAGTAGTATAGTAGGGCCAGGGGGCAATCAGCCCCAGCATTTT. Translating it yields CASSIVGPGGNQPQHF.

A few counts support this clone. This chain links TRBV9 with TRBJ2-5, with TRBD2 identical over 8 bases. V was clipped by 2 bases and J by 4 bases; unmatched bases: 4. Germline assignment: CDR1 SGDLS and CDR2 YYNGEE. CDR3 length: 14 residues. The CDR3 loop is CASSVRGGPETQYF. CDR3 DNA sequence: TGTGCCAGCAGCGTCCGGGGGGGGCCAGAGACCCAGTACTTC.

The rearrangement joins TRBV7-3 to TRBJ2-4; possibly TRBD1 for D (6 bases). CDR3 length: 16 amino acids. Per the germline V gene, CDR1 is SGHTA and CDR2 is FQGTGA. Trimming took 8 bases from V and 8 from J, leaving 25 bases between them. The CDR3 DNA sequence: TGTGCCAGCGCAAAAGGGGGTTGGGACGGTGAACACATTCAGTACTTC. This codes for CASAKGGWDGEHIQYF.

The J gene is TRBJ2-3, the V gene TRBV28; TRBD2 aligns across 8 bases. The CDR3 has 14 residues. CDR1 is MDHEN, CDR2 SYDVKM, per germline. Trimming at V came to 9 bases and at J to 2 bases, leaving 7 bases not matched to a gene. The chain's CDR3 is CASPPGGATDTQYF. CDR3 coding DNA: TGTGCCAGTCCCCCCGGGGGGGCCACAGATACGCAGTATTTT.

The rearrangement joins TRBV29-1 to TRBJ1-6; D remains unclear. Germline V CDR1 and CDR2: SQVTM, ANQGSEA. V dropped 6 bases and J dropped 7 bases, with 13 bases sitting between them. The CDR3 totals 13 residues. DNA for the CDR3: TGCAGCGTAGCAGGAAGCTCCAATTCACCCCTCCACTTT. Residues: CSVAGSSNSPLHF.

The chain combines TRBV14 with TRBJ2-2; 14 positions match TRBD2. CDR1 and CDR2 (germline): SGHDN, FVKESK. The junction had 4 bases not matched to a gene; V was cut back by 0 bases and J by 1 base. This CDR3 has 19 amino acids. CDR3 nucleotide sequence: TGTGCCAGCAGCCAAGATAGGACTAGCGGGGGGCTGAACACCGGGGAGCTGTTTTTT. Residues: CASSQDRTSGGLNTGELFF.